Sequencing of this T cell receptor beta chain was carried out in a study of technical replicates of blood from a few donors. The CDR3 has 11 residues. V was cut by 8 bases and J by 3 bases, with 7 bases left in between. Germline V CDR1 and CDR2: SNHLY, FYNNEI. Using immunoSEQ multiplex PCR, the repertoire was profiled, and TCRdb retains in-frame clones only, with some absent. This sample yields roughly 14,000 clones, of which over 75% are seen a single time; roughly 12% belongs to the top ten. The V gene is TRBV2, the J gene TRBJ1-2; no firm D call. Sequenced sample: PBMCs. This TCR came from a human donor in good health. CDR3 amino acids: CASSRDYGYTF. DNA of the CDR3: TGTGCCAGCTCGAGGGACTATGGCTACACCTTC.